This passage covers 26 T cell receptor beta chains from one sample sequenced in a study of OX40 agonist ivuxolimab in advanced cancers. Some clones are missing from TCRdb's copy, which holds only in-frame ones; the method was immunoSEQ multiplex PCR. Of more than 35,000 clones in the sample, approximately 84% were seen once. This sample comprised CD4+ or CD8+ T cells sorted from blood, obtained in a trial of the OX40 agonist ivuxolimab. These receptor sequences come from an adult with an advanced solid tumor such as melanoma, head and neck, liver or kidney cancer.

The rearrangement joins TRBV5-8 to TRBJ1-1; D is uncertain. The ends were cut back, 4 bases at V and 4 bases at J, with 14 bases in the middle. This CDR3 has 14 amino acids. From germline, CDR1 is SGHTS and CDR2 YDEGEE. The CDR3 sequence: CASSPSGLGTEAFF. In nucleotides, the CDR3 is TGTGCCAGCAGCCCCTCTGGTCTGGGCACTGAAGCTTTCTTT. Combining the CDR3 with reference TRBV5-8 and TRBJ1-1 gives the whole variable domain EAGVTQSPTHLIKTRGQQATLRCSPISGHTSVYWYQQALGLGLQFLLWYDEGEERNRGNFPPRFSGRQFPNYSSELNVNALELEDSALYLCASSPSGLGTEAFFGQGTRLTVV.

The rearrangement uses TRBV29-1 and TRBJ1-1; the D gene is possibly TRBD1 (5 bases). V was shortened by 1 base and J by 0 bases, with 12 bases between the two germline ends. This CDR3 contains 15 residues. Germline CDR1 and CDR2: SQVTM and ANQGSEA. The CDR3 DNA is TGCAGCGTTGAAGGACCGACAGTTTTGAACACTGAAGCTTTCTTT. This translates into CSVEGPTVLNTEAFF.

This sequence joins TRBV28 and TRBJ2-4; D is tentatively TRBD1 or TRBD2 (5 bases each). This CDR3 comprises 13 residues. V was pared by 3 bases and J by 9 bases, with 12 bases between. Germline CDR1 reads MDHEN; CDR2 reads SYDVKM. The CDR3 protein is CASSFSRGPIQYF. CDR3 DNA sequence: TGTGCCAGCAGTTTTAGTCGGGGCCCCATTCAGTACTTC.

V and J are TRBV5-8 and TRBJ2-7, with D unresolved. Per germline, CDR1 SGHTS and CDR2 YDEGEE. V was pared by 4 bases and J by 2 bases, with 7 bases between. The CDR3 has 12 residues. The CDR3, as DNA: TGTGCCAGCAGCGCAGTCGCCTACGAGCAGTACTTC. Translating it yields CASSAVAYEQYF.

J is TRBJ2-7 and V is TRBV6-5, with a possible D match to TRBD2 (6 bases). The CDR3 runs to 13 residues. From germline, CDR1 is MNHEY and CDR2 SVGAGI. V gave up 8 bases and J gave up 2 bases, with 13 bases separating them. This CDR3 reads CASRAGKAYEQYF. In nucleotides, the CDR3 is TGTGCCAGCCGCGCGGGGAAAGCCTACGAGCAGTACTTC.

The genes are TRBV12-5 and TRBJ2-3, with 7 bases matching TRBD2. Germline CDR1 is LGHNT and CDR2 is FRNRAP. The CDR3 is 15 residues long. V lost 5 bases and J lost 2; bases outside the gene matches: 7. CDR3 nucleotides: TGTGCTAGTGGTGACAGCGGGGAGTTCACAGATACGCAGTATTTT. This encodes CASGDSGEFTDTQYF.

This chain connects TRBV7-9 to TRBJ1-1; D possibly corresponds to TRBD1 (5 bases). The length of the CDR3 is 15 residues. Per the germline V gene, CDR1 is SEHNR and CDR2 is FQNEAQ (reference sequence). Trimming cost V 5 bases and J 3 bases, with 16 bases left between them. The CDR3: CASSAPGGLHTEAFF. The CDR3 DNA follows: TGTGCCAGCAGCGCCCCCGGGGGTTTGCACACTGAAGCTTTCTTT.

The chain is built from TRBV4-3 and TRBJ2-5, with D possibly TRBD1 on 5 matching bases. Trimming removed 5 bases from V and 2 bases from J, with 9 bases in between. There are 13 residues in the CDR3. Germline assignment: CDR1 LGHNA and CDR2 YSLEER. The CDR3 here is CASSDSTQETQYF. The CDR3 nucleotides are TGCGCCAGCAGCGACAGTACTCAAGAGACCCAGTACTTC.

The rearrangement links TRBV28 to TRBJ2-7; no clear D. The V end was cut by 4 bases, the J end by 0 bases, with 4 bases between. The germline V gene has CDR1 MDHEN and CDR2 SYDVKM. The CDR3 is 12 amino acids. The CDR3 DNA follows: TGTGCCAGCAGTTCGAGCTCCTACGAGCAGTACTTC. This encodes CASSSSSYEQYF.

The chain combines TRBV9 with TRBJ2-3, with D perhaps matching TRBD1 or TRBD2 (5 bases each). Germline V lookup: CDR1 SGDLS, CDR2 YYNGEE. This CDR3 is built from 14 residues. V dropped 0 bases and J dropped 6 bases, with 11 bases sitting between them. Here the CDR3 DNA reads TGTGCCAGCAGCGTAGGAATGGGGGTGGATACGCAGTATTTT. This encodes CASSVGMGVDTQYF.

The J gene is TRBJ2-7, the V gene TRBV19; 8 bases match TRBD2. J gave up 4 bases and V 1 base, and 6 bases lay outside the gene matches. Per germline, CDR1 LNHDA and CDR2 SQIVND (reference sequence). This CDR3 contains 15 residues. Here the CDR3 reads CASSIASSGSYEQYF. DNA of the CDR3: TGTGCCAGTAGTATAGCCTCTAGCGGGTCATACGAGCAGTACTTC.

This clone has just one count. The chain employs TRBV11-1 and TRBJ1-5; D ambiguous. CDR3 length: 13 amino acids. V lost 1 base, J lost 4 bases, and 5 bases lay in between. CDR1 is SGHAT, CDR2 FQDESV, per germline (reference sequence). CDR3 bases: TGTGCCAGCAGCTTAGACGCTAATCAGCCCCAGCATTTT. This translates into CASSLDANQPQHF.

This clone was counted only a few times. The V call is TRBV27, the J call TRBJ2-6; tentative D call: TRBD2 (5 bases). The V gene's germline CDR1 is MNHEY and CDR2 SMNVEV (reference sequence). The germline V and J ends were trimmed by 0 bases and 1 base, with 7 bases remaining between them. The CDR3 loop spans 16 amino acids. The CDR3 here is CASSLSPGSGANVLTF. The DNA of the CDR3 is TGTGCCAGCAGTTTATCTCCGGGGTCTGGGGCCAACGTCCTGACTTTC.

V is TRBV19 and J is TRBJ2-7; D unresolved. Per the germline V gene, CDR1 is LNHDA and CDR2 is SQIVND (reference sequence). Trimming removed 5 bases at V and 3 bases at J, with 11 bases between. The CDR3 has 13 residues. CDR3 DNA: TGTGCCAGTAGTTTCGACGGCCACTACGAGCAGTACTTC. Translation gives CASSFDGHYEQYF.

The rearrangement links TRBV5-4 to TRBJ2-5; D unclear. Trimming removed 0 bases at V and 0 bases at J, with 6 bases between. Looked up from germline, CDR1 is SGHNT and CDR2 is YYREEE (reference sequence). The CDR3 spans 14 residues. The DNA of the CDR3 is TGTGCCAGCAGCTTGGAGCTGTACCAAGAGACCCAGTACTTC. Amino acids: CASSLELYQETQYF.

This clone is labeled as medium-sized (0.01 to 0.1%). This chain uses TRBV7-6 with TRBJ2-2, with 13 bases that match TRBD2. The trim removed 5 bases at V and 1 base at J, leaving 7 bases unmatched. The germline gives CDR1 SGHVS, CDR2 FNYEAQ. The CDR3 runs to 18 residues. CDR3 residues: CASSPVTSGGRNTGELFF. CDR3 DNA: TGTGCCAGCAGCCCTGTGACTAGCGGGGGGAGGAACACCGGGGAGCTGTTTTTT.

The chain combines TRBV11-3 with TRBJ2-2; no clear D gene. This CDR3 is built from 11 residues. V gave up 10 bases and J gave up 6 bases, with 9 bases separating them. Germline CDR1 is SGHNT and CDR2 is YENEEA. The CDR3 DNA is TGTGCCACTAGGTACCCCGGGGAGCTGTTTTTT. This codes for CATRYPGELFF.

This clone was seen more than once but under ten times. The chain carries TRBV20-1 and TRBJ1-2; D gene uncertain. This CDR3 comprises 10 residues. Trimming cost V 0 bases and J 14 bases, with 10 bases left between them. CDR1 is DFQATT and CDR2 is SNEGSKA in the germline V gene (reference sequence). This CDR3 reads CSAREGSGTF. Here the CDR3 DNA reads TGCAGTGCTAGAGAGGGTTCGGGGACCTTC.

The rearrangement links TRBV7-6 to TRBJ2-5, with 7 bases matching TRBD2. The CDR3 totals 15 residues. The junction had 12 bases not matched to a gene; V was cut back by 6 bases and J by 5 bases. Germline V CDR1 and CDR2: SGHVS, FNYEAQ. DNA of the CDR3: TGTGCCAGCAGAAAAGAGGGGAGGGCCCAGGAGACCCAGTACTTC. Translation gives CASRKEGRAQETQYF.

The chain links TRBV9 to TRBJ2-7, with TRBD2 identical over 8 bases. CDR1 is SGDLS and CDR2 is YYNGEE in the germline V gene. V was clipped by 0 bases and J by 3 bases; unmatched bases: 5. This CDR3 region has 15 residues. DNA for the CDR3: TGTGCCAGCAGCGTAGATCCGGGGGGGATCTACGAGCAGTACTTC. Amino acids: CASSVDPGGIYEQYF.

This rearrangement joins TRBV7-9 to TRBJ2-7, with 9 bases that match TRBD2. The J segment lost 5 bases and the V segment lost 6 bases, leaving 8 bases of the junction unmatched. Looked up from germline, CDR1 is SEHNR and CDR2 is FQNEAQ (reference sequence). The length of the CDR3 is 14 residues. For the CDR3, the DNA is TGTGCCAGCAGGACCAGCGGGGGGTTCCACGAGCAGTACTTC. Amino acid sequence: CASRTSGGFHEQYF.

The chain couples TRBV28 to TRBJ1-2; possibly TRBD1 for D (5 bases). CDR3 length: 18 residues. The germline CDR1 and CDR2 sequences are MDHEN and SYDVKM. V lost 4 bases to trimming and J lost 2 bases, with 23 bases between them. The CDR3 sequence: CASSSGSGTGSLNYGYTF. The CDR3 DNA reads TGTGCCAGCAGTTCGGGATCCGGGACCGGGTCGCTCAACTATGGCTACACCTTC.

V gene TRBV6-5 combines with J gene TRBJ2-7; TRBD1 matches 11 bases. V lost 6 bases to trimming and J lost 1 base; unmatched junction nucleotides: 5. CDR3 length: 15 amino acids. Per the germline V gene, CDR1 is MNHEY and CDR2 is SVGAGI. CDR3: CASRGGQGASYEQYF. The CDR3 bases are TGTGCCAGCAGAGGAGGACAGGGGGCTTCCTACGAGCAGTACTTC.

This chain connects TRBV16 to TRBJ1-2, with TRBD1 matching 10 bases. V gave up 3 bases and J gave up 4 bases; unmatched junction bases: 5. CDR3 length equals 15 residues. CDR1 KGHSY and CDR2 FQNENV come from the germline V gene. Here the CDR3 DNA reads TGTGCCAGCAGCCATCCGGGACAGGGGACCTATGGCTACACCTTC. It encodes CASSHPGQGTYGYTF.

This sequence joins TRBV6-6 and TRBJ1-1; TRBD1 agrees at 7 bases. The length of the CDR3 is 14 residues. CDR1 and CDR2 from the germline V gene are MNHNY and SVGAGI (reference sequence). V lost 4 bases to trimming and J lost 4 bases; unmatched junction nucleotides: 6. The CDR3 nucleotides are TGTGCCAGCAGTTTGACAGGGATTAGCACTGAAGCTTTCTTT. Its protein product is CASSLTGISTEAFF.

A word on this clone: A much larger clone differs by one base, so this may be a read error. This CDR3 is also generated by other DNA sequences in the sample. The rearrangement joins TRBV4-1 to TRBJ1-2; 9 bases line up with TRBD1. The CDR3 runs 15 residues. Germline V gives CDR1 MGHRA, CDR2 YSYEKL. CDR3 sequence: CASTAGTGSGYGYTF. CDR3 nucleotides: TGCGCCAGCACCGCCGGGACAGGGAGTGGGTATGGTTACACCTTC.